These 14 T cell receptor beta chains came from one sample sequenced in a study of T cells in women clearing cervical HPV infection. Libraries were prepared by immunoSEQ multiplex PCR; TCRdb keeps only in-frame clonotypes and omits some of them. The ten most abundant clones cover around 1.6% of a sample with about 48,000 clones. The sample comprised blood buffy coat. The receptor source for this set is a woman between 18 and 70 years old with a cervical HPV16 infection that either progressed to CIN3+ or cleared (not recorded which).

As for this clone: From the germline J gene comes the end of the CDR3, since the read stops 3 residues before it. This chain joins TRBV5-1 and TRBJ1-2; unclear D gene. CDR3 length equals 13 residues. V was trimmed by 0 bases and J by 7 bases, leaving 10 bases between them. From germline, CDR1 is SGHRS and CDR2 YFSETQ. The chain's CDR3 is CASSLAQSFGYTF. The DNA read from the CDR3 is TGCGCCAGCAGCTTGGCACAGAGCTTTGGC.

As to this clone: The read ends 3 residues shy of where the CDR3 ends; the end is completed using the germline J gene. The chain couples TRBV7-3 to TRBJ2-1; the match to TRBD2 covers 7 bases. The CDR3 is 15 amino acids. Germline CDR1 reads SGHTA; CDR2 reads FQGTGA. J lost 6 bases, V lost 5 bases, and 10 bases had no gene match. The CDR3 loop is CASSMGLLSSNEQFF. The DNA read from the CDR3 is TGTGCCAGCAGCATGGGACTACTGTCGTCCAATGAG.

As for this clone: From the germline J gene comes the end of the CDR3, since the read stops 3 residues before it. The rearrangement uses TRBV5-1 and TRBJ2-5, with D possibly matching TRBD2 (7 bases). The CDR3 loop spans 16 amino acids. Per the germline V gene, CDR1 is SGHRS and CDR2 is YFSETQ. V lost 4 bases and J 0 bases, leaving 16 bases between the germline ends. The CDR3 region is CASSPDGGRYQETQYF. CDR3 DNA, as far as it was read: TGCGCCAGCAGCCCCGACGGGGGGCGATACCAAGAGACC.

Turning to this clone: The read stops 3 residues short of the end of the CDR3; the missing end is completed from the germline J gene. V and J are TRBV20-1 and TRBJ2-7; tentatively, D is TRBD2 (5 bases). Trimming left V 6 bases short and J 0 bases short, with 15 bases between. This CDR3 contains 14 residues. Per the germline V gene, CDR1 is DFQATT and CDR2 is SNEGSKA (reference sequence). The CDR3 region is CSASYSASSYEQYF. The CDR3 DNA, read in part, is TGCAGTGCCAGCTATAGCGCGAGCTCCTACGAG.

The CDR3 DNA, read in part, is TGTGCCACCAGCACCGCCGGGACTAGCGGGAGCGAG. As protein: CATSTAGTSGSE. The complete CDR3 sequence is CATSTAGTSGSEQYF. V and J are TRBV15 and TRBJ2-7; 14 bases map to TRBD2. The missing CDR3 end, 3 residues past where the read stops, is filled in from the germline J gene. This CDR3 has 15 residues. Trimming removed 4 bases from V and 6 bases from J; junction bases left unmatched: 5. Germline V CDR1 and CDR2: LNHNV, YYDKDF (reference sequence).

To note about this clone: The sequenced fragment ends 3 residues before the CDR3 boundary, so the rest is inferred from the germline J gene. V usage is TRBV5-4 and J usage is TRBJ2-7, with a tentative D call TRBD2 (6 bases). V lost 0 bases and J lost 1, with 14 bases in between. Germline loops: CDR1 SGHNT, CDR2 YYREEE (reference sequence). CDR3 size: 16 residues. This CDR3 is CASSLVSGVKSYEQYF. The sequenced CDR3 bases are TGTGCCAGCAGCTTGGTCTCGGGGGTGAAGTCCTACGAG. The variable domain in full, with the rest retrieved from reference TRBV5-4 and TRBJ2-7, is ETGVTQSPTHLIKTRGQQVTLRCSSQSGHNTVSWYQQALGQGPQFIFQYYREEENGRGNFPPRFSGLQFPNYSSELNVNALELDDSALYLCASSLVSGVKSYEQYFGPGTRLTVT.

Partial CDR3 DNA: TGCAGTGCTAGAGATGGGACAGTGGGACGACAAGAGACC. Translated: CSARDGTVGRQET. The full CDR3 reads CSARDGTVGRQETQYF. This chain uses TRBV20-1 with TRBJ2-5; TRBD1 matches at 7 bases. With the read ending 3 residues before the CDR3 end, the germline J gene is used to fill in that end. Per the germline V gene, CDR1 is DFQATT and CDR2 is SNEGSKA (reference sequence). J gave up 2 bases and V 0 bases, and 9 bases lay outside the gene matches. The CDR3 consists of 16 residues.

Concerning this clone itself: The observed sequence ends 3 residues before the CDR3 terminus, with the missing tail filled in from the germline J gene. V is TRBV9 and J is TRBJ1-2; TRBD1 matches 7 bases. The V segment lost 7 bases and the J segment 4 bases; nucleotides outside the gene matches: 4. Germline V gives CDR1 SGDLS, CDR2 YYNGEE. CDR3 length: 12 residues. CDR3 in amino acids: CASQGQSYGYTF. The sequenced CDR3 bases are TGTGCCAGCCAGGGACAGAGCTATGGC.

On this clone: From the germline J gene comes the end of the CDR3, since the read stops 3 residues before it. The chain employs TRBV19 and TRBJ1-5, with TRBD1 identical over 10 bases. Looked up from germline, CDR1 is LNHDA and CDR2 is SQIVND (reference sequence). This CDR3 comprises 16 residues. Trimming cost V 6 bases and J 9 bases; bases outside gene matches: 14. The sequenced CDR3 bases are TGTGCCAGTAGCAATCGGACAGGGGGTTTTTTTCGGCCC. Its translation is CASSNRTGGFFRP. The full CDR3 is CASSNRTGGFFRPQHF. The complete variable domain, with remaining parts taken from reference TRBV19 and TRBJ1-5, reads DGGITQSPKYLFRKEGQNVTLSCEQNLNHDAMYWYRQDPGQGLRLIYYSQIVNDFQKGDIAEGYSVSREKKESFPLTVTSAQKNPTAFYLCASSNRTGGFFRPQHFGDGTRLSIL.

This chain's CDR3 is CASSLGTGFYYEAFF. The part of the CDR3 DNA that was read is TGTGCCAGCAGCTTAGGAACTGGGTTCTACTACGAG. The chain carries TRBV7-2 and TRBJ1-1; D not certain. The sequence runs out 3 residues before the end of the CDR3; the remainder is reconstructed from the germline J gene. The CDR3 length is 15 residues. Per germline, CDR1 SGHTA and CDR2 FQGNSA.

As concerns this clone: The read ends 3 residues early relative to the CDR3; the germline J gene fills the gap. The gene calls are TRBV5-1 and TRBJ2-7; D call uncertain. The CDR3 spans 13 residues. Germline-derived CDR1 and CDR2 are SGHRS and YFSETQ. V lost 0 bases, J lost 5 bases, and 9 bases lay in between. The CDR3 DNA, read in part, is TGCGCCAGCAGCTTGGTGGTAGACAACGAG. It codes for CASSLVVDNE. Given in full, the CDR3 is CASSLVVDNEQYF.

Points on this clone: Coverage ceases 3 residues before the CDR3 finishes, and the germline J gene fills in the end. The chain couples TRBV20-1 to TRBJ2-1; 8 bases are shared with TRBD2. The V segment lost 5 bases and the J segment 7 bases; nucleotides outside the gene matches: 10. Germline CDR1 and CDR2: DFQATT and SNEGSKA (reference sequence). CDR3 length equals 14 residues. CDR3 DNA, as far as it was read: TGCAGTGCTCACATCAGCGGGGGTTATAATGAG. Its protein product is CSAHISGGYNE. The CDR3 reads in full as CSAHISGGYNEQFF.

In regard to this clone: The CDR3 end falls 3 residues outside the read, so it is completed with the germline J gene. J is TRBJ2-7 and V is TRBV5-1, with TRBD2 matching 15 bases. The CDR3 contains 19 residues. Per germline, CDR1 SGHRS and CDR2 YFSETQ. V lost 1 base to trimming and J lost 5 bases; unmatched junction nucleotides: 13. The sequenced part of the CDR3 DNA is TGCGCCAGCAGCTTGACAAGGGACGGGACTAGCGGGAGGACCCACGAG. It translates to CASSLTRDGTSGRTHE. The complete CDR3 reads CASSLTRDGTSGRTHEQYF.

Regarding this clone: The read falls 3 residues short of the CDR3 end, and the missing part is taken from the germline J gene. V and J are TRBV15 and TRBJ1-1; D perhaps matches TRBD1 (6 bases). The CDR3 totals 15 residues. From germline, CDR1 is LNHNV and CDR2 YYDKDF (reference sequence). V lost 0 bases to trimming and J lost 4 bases, with 12 bases between them. CDR3 bases read: TGTGCCACCAGCAGAGAACCAGGGGTGGTCACTGAA. The encoded protein is CATSREPGVVTE. Given in full, the CDR3 is CATSREPGVVTEAFF.